The T cell receptor (beta chain) under discussion was sequenced for a study of T cells in Graves' hyperthyroidism and ophthalmopathy. Amplified TCR beta CDR3 regions derived from RNA transcripts. With the HTBI primer set, the TCR CDR3 went through a first round of RT-PCR. Via MiXCR, TCRdb re-called the multiplex PCR reads, giving one row per CDR3 protein. The sample has under 350,000 distinct CDR3 sequences, around a sixth seen once. For Graves' hyperthyroidism to be stable, ophthalmopathy could not progress within 18 months. Using 10 ml of fresh peripheral blood, PBMCs were prepared. Trimming removed 0 bases from V and 4 bases from J, with 21 bases in between. This CDR3 spans 18 amino acids. Germline CDR1 reads MNHEY; CDR2 reads SVGEGT.

The receptor was derived from a woman in her 50s with Graves' hyperthyroidism. The sample was blood. The chain combines TRBV6-2 or TRBV6-3 with TRBJ1-1; D is possibly TRBD1 (5 bases). CDR3 loop: CASSYSGPRGGSGTEAFF. The CDR3 bases are TGTGCCAGCAGTTACTCGGGTCCCCGTGGGGGTTCGGGCACTGAAGCTTTCTTT.